Presented here are 20 T cell receptor beta chains from one specimen sequenced in a study of T cell repertoires in cytomegalovirus infection. In TCRdb, the reads were re-called with MiXCR into one record per CDR3 protein. The sample has some 800,000 distinct CDR3 sequences, 29% seen once. Antigens of these TCRs are unknown. Sequencing was performed on cultured CD8+ T cells from PBMCs, taken from culture after CMV antigen stimulation. The source of these receptors is a human donor in good health (CMV status not recorded). Some clones in this sample may be carry-over from other donors' samples.

This clonotype showed up just a few times. The V call is TRBV7-9, the J call TRBJ2-1; TRBD2 might be the D (6 bases). Germline-derived CDR1 and CDR2 are SEHNR and FQNEAQ (reference sequence). V gave up 5 bases and J gave up 2 bases, with 16 bases separating them. This CDR3 spans 16 amino acids. The DNA for the CDR3 is TGTGCCAGCAGCCTGGGAGGCGGGGTTCCCTACAATGAGCAGTTCTTC. It codes for CASSLGGGVPYNEQFF.

This clonotype was counted only a few times. The chain has TRBV5-1 and TRBJ1-1, with D possibly being TRBD1 (5 bases). In germline, CDR1 is SGHRS, CDR2 YFSETQ. This CDR3 comprises 18 residues. V was pared by 0 bases and J by 0 bases, with 18 bases between. CDR3 residues: CASSLASDSGYMNTEAFF. In DNA, the CDR3 is TGCGCCAGCAGCTTGGCAAGTGACTCAGGGTACATGAACACTGAAGCTTTCTTT.

V is TRBV7-2 and J is TRBJ1-1, with D maybe TRBD1 (5 bases). Germline CDR1 and CDR2: SGHTA and FQGNSA. V lost 1 base and J 5 bases, leaving 14 bases between the germline ends. This CDR3 contains 15 residues. For the CDR3, the DNA is TGTGCCAGCAGCTTAGGACTATTTGGGGGGACTGAAGCTTTCTTT. It specifies CASSLGLFGGTEAFF.

V and J are TRBV6-5 and TRBJ2-1, with unresolved D. Trimming shortened V by 1 base and J by 2 bases, and 12 bases separated the two germline ends. The length of the CDR3 is 16 residues. Germline assignment: CDR1 MNHEY and CDR2 SVGAGI. The CDR3: CASSYLSGETYNEQFF. CDR3 nucleotide sequence: TGTGCCAGCAGTTACTTGTCTGGGGAAACCTACAATGAGCAGTTCTTC.

This chain links TRBV27 with TRBJ1-2, with 10 nucleotides matching TRBD1. Germline loops: CDR1 MNHEY, CDR2 SMNVEV (reference sequence). Trimming removed 5 bases from V and 3 bases from J; junction bases left unmatched: 9. The CDR3 spans 16 residues. The CDR3 reads CASSPPGTGADYGYTF. CDR3 nucleotide sequence: TGTGCCAGCAGTCCCCCCGGGACAGGGGCAGACTATGGCTACACCTTC.

This clonotype was counted many times. The chain recombines TRBV6-2 or TRBV6-3 with TRBJ1-1; 7 nucleotides line up with TRBD1. Germline V gene sequence: CDR1 MNHEY, CDR2 SVGEGT. V was clipped by 2 bases and J by 4 bases; unmatched bases: 4. This CDR3 is 14 amino acids long. CDR3 amino acids: CASSYRDRLTEAFF. The CDR3 nucleotides read TGTGCCAGCAGTTACCGGGACAGACTCACTGAAGCTTTCTTT.

This clonotype has only a few counts. This chain connects TRBV14 to TRBJ2-1; 10 nucleotides line up with TRBD2. V was pared by 8 bases and J by 8 bases, with 12 bases of the junction left unmatched. From germline, CDR1 is SGHDN and CDR2 FVKESK. This CDR3 spans 15 amino acids. CDR3 sequence: CASAGSLAGVDEQFF. The CDR3, as DNA: TGTGCCAGCGCCGGATCCCTAGCGGGGGTAGATGAGCAGTTCTTC.

This chain joins TRBV6-8 and TRBJ2-5, with 8 nucleotides matching TRBD1. Germline CDR1 MNHGY, CDR2 SAAAGT. The CDR3 has 15 residues. V was clipped by 5 bases and J by 5 bases; unmatched bases: 10. CDR3 bases: TGTGCCAGCAGTCCGACAGGGGTCAGACGGGAGACCCAGTACTTC. This gives the protein CASSPTGVRRETQYF.

This rearrangement joins TRBV7-9 to TRBJ1-1; perhaps TRBD1 as D (5 bases). From germline, CDR1 is SEHNR and CDR2 FQNEAQ (reference sequence). CDR3 length: 15 amino acids. Trimming left V 5 bases short and J 5 bases short, with 18 bases between. CDR3 residues: CASSEPGRDRTEAFF. The CDR3 region has the DNA TGTGCCAGCAGCGAGCCGGGCAGGGACCGGACTGAAGCTTTCTTT.

This clonotype was recorded many times. V gene TRBV7-2 combines with J gene TRBJ2-3, with 9 bases lining up with TRBD2. The CDR3 length is 16 residues. Trimming at V came to 9 bases and at J to 3 bases, leaving 13 bases not matched to a gene. Germline CDR1 is SGHTA and CDR2 is FQGNSA. This chain's CDR3 is CASLLRGGGGTDTQYF. The CDR3 region has the DNA TGTGCCAGTTTGCTAAGGGGCGGGGGGGGAACAGATACGCAGTATTTT.

The table lists this clonotype with a few counts. The chain is built from TRBV19 and TRBJ2-5, with D uncertain. Trimming cost V 3 bases and J 2 bases, with 13 bases left between them. Germline values: CDR1 LNHDA, CDR2 SQIVND (reference sequence). CDR3 length: 15 residues. The CDR3 spells CASSIGSGLQETQYF. Here the CDR3 DNA reads TGTGCCAGTAGTATCGGTAGTGGCCTTCAAGAGACCCAGTACTTC.

This clonotype was detected ten times or more. At one boundary the junction diverges from the germline segment, which might be a read error. This chain joins TRBV7-6 and TRBJ1-4; D gene ambiguous. Germline lookup yields CDR1 SGHVS and CDR2 FNYEAQ. This CDR3 contains 11 residues. DNA for the CDR3: TGCGCCAGCAGCCCCGGGGAAAAACTGTTTTTT. Its translation is CASSPGEKLFF.

In this sample, this clonotype turned up many times. The rearrangement links TRBV7-6 to TRBJ2-7; D is ambiguous. This CDR3 spans 13 amino acids. The V and J ends lost 5 bases and 2 bases respectively, with 10 bases between them. Germline loops: CDR1 SGHVS, CDR2 FNYEAQ. The CDR3, as DNA: TGTGCCAGCAGCCTTGGAGAGACCTACGAGCAGTACGTC. Translating it yields CASSLGETYEQYV.

This chain connects TRBV12-3 or TRBV12-4 to TRBJ2-3; no definite D call. V lost 3 bases and J lost 2, with 9 bases in between. The CDR3 has 14 residues. CDR3 sequence (DNA): TGTGCCAGCAGTTTTGCGGCGCTCACAGATACGCAGTATTTT. Translating it yields CASSFAALTDTQYF.

This clonotype appeared a few times. The CDR3 bases are TGCGCCAGCAGCCAAGATATCAACTACGAGCAGTACTTC. It codes for CASSQDINYEQYF. V and J are TRBV4-1 and TRBJ2-7, with unresolved D. This CDR3 spans 13 amino acids. V dropped 0 bases and J dropped 3 bases, with 6 bases sitting between them. Looked up from germline, CDR1 is MGHRA and CDR2 is YSYEKL.

V is TRBV20-1 and J is TRBJ2-1; the D gene is possibly TRBD2 (6 bases). The CDR3 sequence is 16 residues long. The ends were cut back, 0 bases at V and 8 bases at J, with 20 bases in the middle. The germline V gene has CDR1 DFQATT and CDR2 SNEGSKA (reference sequence). The CDR3 sequence: CSARDLGLLKGDEQFF. In DNA, the CDR3 is TGCAGTGCTAGAGATCTAGGACTACTCAAAGGGGATGAGCAGTTCTTC.

The chain is built from TRBV6-1 and TRBJ2-1; D gene ambiguous. Germline V gene lookup returns CDR1 MNHNS and CDR2 SASEGT. The CDR3 has 16 amino acids. Trimming took off 2 bases at V and 8 bases at J, with 19 bases between the two ends. The DNA for the CDR3 is TGTGCCAGCAGTGAAAGTGTGACGGCCGGACGGGATGAGCAGTTCTTC. Protein sequence: CASSESVTAGRDEQFF.

The V and J genes are TRBV6-5 and TRBJ1-2; D is undetermined. Germline CDR1 MNHEY, CDR2 SVGAGI. This CDR3 comprises 15 residues. V shed 0 bases and J shed 3 bases, with 11 bases lying between them. CDR3 region: CASSYSPDDYYGYTF. The CDR3 nucleotides are TGTGCCAGCAGTTACTCGCCTGATGATTACTATGGCTACACCTTC.

V gene TRBV7-9 combines with J gene TRBJ2-5; 7 positions match TRBD2. Per germline, CDR1 SEHNR and CDR2 FQNEAQ (reference sequence). The V and J ends lost 5 bases and 3 bases, in that order; junction bases with no gene match: 9. This CDR3 region has 15 residues. CDR3 bases: TGTGCCAGCAGCCCCGGGGAGGGCAGCAAAGAGACCCAGTACTTC. Encoded protein: CASSPGEGSKETQYF.

The rearrangement uses TRBV6-5 and TRBJ1-4, with unresolved D. Germline CDR1 reads MNHEY; CDR2 reads SVGAGI. The CDR3 runs to 18 residues. With 6 bases removed from V and 0 bases from J, the gap between germline ends came to 20 bases. The CDR3: CASSLTSGGPATNEKLFF. CDR3 bases: TGTGCCAGCAGCCTGACTTCCGGAGGGCCAGCAACTAATGAAAAACTGTTTTTT.